Listed below are T cell receptor beta chains from one sample, sequenced in a study of beta chain features in type 1 diabetes. Here immunoSEQ multiplex PCR was the method, and the copy in TCRdb shows in-frame clones only, minus some. The sample has 130,000 or so clones, approximately 9.8% seen once. Sequencing was carried out using central memory CD4+ T cells from blood. All receptors come from a woman in her thirties or forties in good health. Each CDR3 is given with its conserved first and last residue. The order of the fields is D gene, V gene, J gene, clone size, CDR3 protein, CDR3 DNA. The D gene is left open where the match is weak. Clone size, where shown, is once, few, many, or a class for clones that have expanded.

D: TRBD2; V: TRBV2; J: TRBJ2-3; size: few; CDR3: CASLRGGRTDTQYF; DNA: TGTGCCAGCCTTCGGGGGGGACGAACAGATACGCAGTATTTT
D: TRBD2; V: TRBV9; J: TRBJ2-7; size: many; CDR3: CASSPREGSYEQYF; DNA: TGTGCCAGCAGCCCCCGGGAGGGGAGCTACGAGCAGTACTTC
D: NA; V: TRBV21-1; J: TRBJ1-2; size: few; CDR3: CASSNSGAGYTF; DNA: TGTGCCAGCAGCAATTCAGGGGCGGGCTACACCTTC
D: NA; V: TRBV4-3; J: TRBJ1-4; size: NA; CDR3: CASSQDFQFNEKLFF; DNA: TGCGCCAGCAGCCAAGACTTCCAGTTTAATGAAAAACTGTTTTTT
D: TRBD1; V: TRBV7-9; J: TRBJ2-7; size: NA; CDR3: CASSRGQGRYEQYF; DNA: TGTGCCAGCAGCCGGGGACAGGGGCGCTACGAGCAGTACTTC
D: TRBD2; V: TRBV5-1; J: TRBJ2-2; size: NA; CDR3: CASTTGGHGELFF; DNA: TGCGCCAGCACTACGGGGGGGCACGGGGAGCTGTTTTTT
D: NA; V: TRBV7-2; J: TRBJ1-1; size: few; CDR3: CASSLDQGGPNTEAFF; DNA: TGTGCCAGCAGCTTAGATCAAGGAGGGCCGAACACTGAAGCTTTCTTT
D: NA; V: TRBV7-6; J: TRBJ1-6; size: NA; CDR3: CASSLEPGGSYNSPLHF; DNA: TGTGCCAGCAGCTTAGAGCCGGGGGGGTCCTATAATTCACCCCTCCACTTT
D: TRBD1; V: TRBV6-5; J: TRBJ2-3; size: NA; CDR3: CASSIDRGLTDTQYF; DNA: TGTGCCAGCAGTATTGACAGGGGGCTCACAGATACGCAGTATTTT
D: NA; V: TRBV18; J: TRBJ1-6; size: NA; CDR3: CASSPDTGPGGSPLHF; DNA: TGTGCCAGCTCACCAGACACAGGGCCTGGGGGTTCACCCCTCCACTTT
D: TRBD1; V: TRBV6-1; J: TRBJ1-5; size: NA; CDR3: CASSESRDSYSNQPQHF; DNA: TGTGCCAGCAGTGAGTCCCGGGACAGTTATAGCAATCAGCCCCAGCATTTT
D: TRBD1; V: TRBV10-2; J: TRBJ1-4; size: NA; CDR3: CASSEDRGLGNEKLFF; DNA: TGCGCCAGCAGTGAGGACAGGGGGCTGGGTAATGAAAAACTGTTTTTT
D: NA; V: TRBV6-6; J: TRBJ1-4; size: few; CDR3: CASSYSPKNEKLFF; DNA: TGTGCCAGCAGTTACTCACCTAAAAATGAAAAACTGTTTTTT
D: TRBD2; V: TRBV7-2; J: TRBJ2-7; size: few; CDR3: CASGTSGGFSYEQYF; DNA: TGTGCCAGCGGGACTAGCGGGGGATTCTCCTACGAGCAGTACTTC
D: NA; V: TRBV6-6; J: TRBJ2-1; size: NA; CDR3: CASRGGSSPHEQFF; DNA: TGTGCCAGCCGTGGAGGTTCCTCCCCCCATGAGCAGTTCTTC
D: TRBD1; V: TRBV5-6; J: TRBJ1-6; size: few; CDR3: CASSLGTGHSPLHF; DNA: TGTGCCAGCAGCCTCGGGACAGGTCATTCACCCCTCCACTTT
D: TRBD1; V: TRBV7-8; J: TRBJ1-6; size: few; CDR3: CASSFDRGNSPLHF; DNA: TGTGCCAGCAGCTTCGACAGGGGTAATTCACCCCTCCACTTT
D: NA; V: TRBV7-8; J: TRBJ1-6; size: NA; CDR3: CASSLEDGYNSPLHF; DNA: TGTGCCAGCAGCTTGGAGGACGGTTATAATTCACCCCTCCACTTT
D: TRBD1; V: TRBV2; J: TRBJ1-1; size: few; CDR3: CASSRTGSEAFF; DNA: TGTGCCAGCAGTAGGACAGGGAGTGAAGCTTTCTTT
D: TRBD2; V: TRBV2; J: TRBJ2-3; size: few; CDR3: CASPSHLAGSTDTQYF; DNA: TGTGCCAGTCCCAGCCATCTAGCGGGGAGCACAGATACGCAGTATTTT
D: NA; V: TRBV5-1; J: TRBJ2-7; size: few; CDR3: CASSLGSGGSEQYF; DNA: TGCGCCAGCAGCTTGGGTTCTGGGGGCAGCGAGCAGTACTTC
D: TRBD2; V: TRBV5-4; J: TRBJ2-3; size: NA; CDR3: CASSLGRGGLTDTQYF; DNA: TGTGCCAGCAGCTTGGGGCGGGGGGGCTTAACAGATACGCAGTATTTT
D: TRBD2; V: TRBV2; J: TRBJ2-5; size: NA; CDR3: CASRLSGGQAPTQYF; DNA: TGTGCCAGCAGGCTTAGCGGGGGGCAAGCCCCGACCCAGTACTTC
D: TRBD1; V: TRBV5-1; J: TRBJ1-2; size: NA; CDR3: CASSLGGTGDGYTF; DNA: TGCGCCAGCAGCTTGGGGGGGACAGGGGATGGCTACACCTTC
D: TRBD1; V: TRBV5-4; J: TRBJ2-6; size: NA; CDR3: CASSSDRGPSGANVLTF; DNA: TGTGCCAGCAGCTCCGACAGGGGGCCTTCTGGGGCCAACGTCCTGACTTTC
D: NA; V: TRBV6-5; J: TRBJ1-1; size: NA; CDR3: CASSYSQTRNYVAFF; DNA: TGTGCCAGCAGTTACTCCCAGACGAGGAACTATGTAGCTTTCTTT
D: NA; V: TRBV4-2; J: TRBJ2-7; size: few; CDR3: CASSQETGYYEQYF; DNA: TGTGCCAGCAGCCAAGAGACAGGTTACTACGAGCAGTACTTC
D: TRBD1; V: TRBV29-1; J: TRBJ1-4; size: few; CDR3: CSVQARRGQNEKLFF; DNA: TGCAGCGTTCAGGCCCGACGGGGACAGAATGAAAAACTGTTTTTT
D: NA; V: TRBV5-4; J: TRBJ1-2; size: NA; CDR3: CASTEQGRNYGYTF; DNA: TGTGCCAGCACGGAACAGGGAAGGAACTATGGCTACACCTTC
D: TRBD1; V: TRBV11-2; J: TRBJ1-4; size: NA; CDR3: CASSPGQGAYEKLFF; DNA: TGTGCCAGCAGCCCCGGACAGGGGGCTTATGAAAAACTGTTTTTT
D: TRBD1; V: TRBV7-9; J: TRBJ1-2; size: few; CDR3: CASSLVGQNYGYTF; DNA: TGTGCCAGCAGCTTAGTGGGACAGAACTATGGCTACACCTTC
D: NA; V: TRBV4-3; J: TRBJ2-7; size: many; CDR3: CASSQEYSTYEQYF; DNA: TGCGCCAGCAGCCAAGAGTACAGCACCTACGAGCAGTACTTC
D: TRBD1; V: TRBV7-2; J: TRBJ2-7; size: NA; CDR3: CASSLTRDRTGATYEQYF; DNA: TGTGCCAGCAGCTTAACTCGTGATCGGACAGGGGCTACCTACGAGCAGTACTTC
D: NA; V: TRBV18; J: TRBJ1-2; size: few; CDR3: CASSLDWSYGYTF; DNA: TGTGCCAGCTCCCTCGACTGGAGCTATGGCTACACCTTC
D: NA; V: TRBV18; J: TRBJ1-6; size: many; CDR3: CASGAGNSPLHF; DNA: TGTGCCAGCGGGGCCGGTAATTCACCCCTCCACTTT
D: NA; V: TRBV6-5; J: TRBJ2-1; size: few; CDR3: CASSYAAGNEQFF; DNA: TGTGCCAGCAGTTACGCAGCGGGTAATGAGCAGTTCTTC
D: TRBD2; V: TRBV19; J: TRBJ2-7; size: few; CDR3: CASSMLPGLARYEQYF; DNA: TGTGCCAGTAGTATGCTGCCGGGACTAGCGCGGTACGAGCAGTACTTC
D: NA; V: TRBV5-6; J: TRBJ1-6; size: NA; CDR3: CASSLPTDNSPLHF; DNA: TGTGCCAGCAGCTTACCGACAGACAATTCACCCCTCCACTTT
D: TRBD1; V: TRBV18; J: TRBJ1-1; size: few; CDR3: CASSPPGTGIVNEAFF; DNA: TGTGCCAGCTCCCCTCCGGGGACAGGCATTGTTAATGAAGCTTTCTTT
D: TRBD1; V: TRBV5-1; J: TRBJ1-4; size: NA; CDR3: CASSPQGASNEKLFF; DNA: TGCGCCAGCAGCCCACAGGGGGCTTCTAATGAAAAACTGTTTTTT
D: NA; V: TRBV4-1; J: TRBJ2-3; size: many; CDR3: CASSQGGPSTDTQYF; DNA: TGCGCCAGCAGCCAAGGGGGGCCTAGCACAGATACGCAGTATTTT
D: TRBD2; V: TRBV7-2; J: TRBJ2-3; size: few; CDR3: CASSLGEGLAGTDTQYF; DNA: TGTGCCAGCAGCTTAGGCGAGGGACTAGCGGGCACAGATACGCAGTATTTT
D: NA; V: TRBV5-4; J: TRBJ2-3; size: NA; CDR3: CASSLPITDTQYF; DNA: TGTGCCAGCAGCTTGCCTATCACAGATACGCAGTATTTT
D: NA; V: TRBV5-1; J: TRBJ1-5; size: many; CDR3: CASSLNGGGNQPQHF; DNA: TGCGCCAGCAGCTTGAACGGGGGAGGCAATCAGCCCCAGCATTTT
D: NA; V: TRBV14; J: TRBJ2-3; size: many; CDR3: CASSQGNTDTQYF; DNA: TGTGCCAGCAGCCAGGGCAACACAGATACGCAGTATTTT
D: TRBD2; V: TRBV7-2; J: TRBJ2-3; size: few; CDR3: CASSLVSSGERTQYF; DNA: TGTGCCAGCAGCTTAGTGTCTAGCGGGGAACGGACGCAGTATTTT
D: NA; V: TRBV19; J: TRBJ1-5; size: NA; CDR3: CASSDNAGGNQPQHF; DNA: TGTGCCAGTAGTGACAATGCAGGGGGCAATCAGCCCCAGCATTTT
D: NA; V: TRBV10-2; J: TRBJ2-7; size: NA; CDR3: CASNSKSNEQYF; DNA: TGCGCCAGCAATTCTAAAAGCAACGAGCAGTACTTC
D: NA; V: TRBV10-2; J: TRBJ1-2; size: few; CDR3: CASSEPQRANYGYTF; DNA: TGCGCCAGCAGTGAGCCTCAAAGAGCTAACTATGGCTACACCTTC
D: TRBD1; V: TRBV5-4; J: TRBJ2-7; size: NA; CDR3: CASSWDRDRYYEQYF; DNA: TGTGCCAGCAGCTGGGACCGGGACAGATACTACGAGCAGTACTTC
D: TRBD2; V: TRBV2; J: TRBJ2-2; size: NA; CDR3: CASSEAGGNTGELFF; DNA: TGTGCCAGCAGTGAGGCGGGGGGGAACACCGGGGAGCTGTTTTTT
D: NA; V: TRBV19; J: TRBJ2-2; size: NA; CDR3: CASSMVQGKAGELFF; DNA: TGTGCCAGTAGTATGGTCCAGGGCAAGGCCGGGGAGCTGTTTTTT
D: TRBD2; V: TRBV7-2; J: TRBJ2-7; size: NA; CDR3: CATERASGGYEQYF; DNA: TGTGCCACCGAGCGGGCGAGCGGGGGGTACGAGCAGTACTTC
D: TRBD1; V: TRBV6-1; J: TRBJ1-2; size: NA; CDR3: CASGSIQGANYGYTF; DNA: TGTGCCAGCGGATCCATACAGGGGGCTAACTATGGCTACACCTTC